Given below is one TCR beta chain in context. This clone came up once. Its antigen is currently not known. No much larger clone exists at a distance of one base, and base qualities are not known. The time point label here, explained by the study, means: before neoadjuvant nivolumab. Patients had been newly diagnosed with stage II-IVA oral cavity squamous cell carcinoma, and no prior systemic or radiation treatment had been given to the patients. The cohort consisted of patients with HPV-negative, locally advanced oral cavity squamous cell carcinoma. Peripheral blood mononuclear cells were analyzed directly, without maintenance or expansion in culture. Samples came from a longitudinal correlative study of a single-arm phase II trial of neoadjuvant nivolumab in oral cavity squamous cell carcinoma. Subject-matched pre- and post-treatment PBMCs and tumors from three responders and three non-responders were subjected to genomic DNA-based TCRbeta sequencing. Peripheral blood mononuclear cells were collected before nivolumab treatment and again after treatment, at the time of surgery. The Maxwell RSC DNA from Cells kit was used to isolate genomic DNA from PBMCs.

The sample is drawn from a study of neoadjuvant anti-PD-1 for oral cavity cancer (dated by TCRdb to the early 2020s). Background on the whole study: Before curative-intent surgical resection, most patients were given three to four biweekly doses of nivolumab at 3 mg/kg. Patients who did not progress were given a fourth nivolumab dose at about day 43 and had definitive surgical resection on days 50-56. Under RECIST 1.1, patients with complete response, partial response or stable disease were classed as responders, and patients with progression were classed as non-responders. The parent correlative cohort included 11 to 13 patients, with an approximately 31% response rate. Summary of the overall study and its limitations: Only a few patients per response group were included in the TCR analyses, and larger cohorts for validation were called for by the authors. Higher pretreatment blood TCRbeta clonality and lower post-treatment tumor TCRbeta clonality were correlated with higher pretreatment blood Treg/Th17 ratios. Within PBMCs, T cell clonality (Gini index) was significantly higher in non-responders than responders after neoadjuvant nivolumab.

The cysteine opens and the phenylalanine closes a CDR3 of 13 amino acids. Left in the record is the CDR3 DNA by itself, 39 bases read in frame from the first base. For CDR1 and CDR2, the germline V gene lists WSHSY and SAAADI. The junction carries 6 bases between V and J, which are trimmed by 2 bases and 2 bases respectively. PBMC libraries used mostly roughly 500 ng of input genomic DNA for deep sequencing, with six replicates per sample. The immunoSEQ hsTCRbeta kit was used to prepare TCRbeta libraries according to the manufacturer's instructions. Sequencing of the completed libraries took place using an Illumina NovaSeq 6000 S4 flow cell after they had been pooled to about 3 nM. The study's processing was this. The immunoSEQ Analyzer handled quality control and preprocessing of the raw data. The analysis was limited to productive rearrangements, and each clonotype was defined by a unique CDR3 amino acid sequence. Repertoire clonality was estimated as the Gini-Simpson index, computed with the R package tcR. Student's t test was used to compare Gini indices, while Pearson correlation assessed associations with tumor size change. Here the immuneACCESS table is served through TCRdb, limited to in-frame sequences with V and J called. Missing clones are a known gap in these copies; in checked studies unresolved V genes cover under half, and the rest lacks a known reason. V and J calls and clone size are those listed in that table; D and trimming were worked out from the DNA. The sample table contains some 66,000 clones; only one count was recorded for around 83% of them. The ten largest make up roughly 3.4% of the sample.

The V and J segments used are TRBV10-2 and TRBJ1-2; confidence is insufficient to name the D gene. This sequence originates from a person aged 35-79 years with oral cavity squamous cell carcinoma. The sample here was PBMCs, taken before nivolumab (anti-PD-1) treatment. The sequence in DNA is TGCGCCAGCAGTGAGGGTCCCAACTATGGCTACACCTTC. It specifies CASSEGPNYGYTF.